This is a list of T cell receptor beta chains from one sample in a study of regulatory T cells in long-lasting Graves disease. In TCRdb, the multiplex PCR reads were re-called with MiXCR into one record per CDR3 protein. The sample lists a few hundred thousand distinct CDR3 sequences, approximately 12% occurring once. This same sample was also part of a study on T cells in Graves' hyperthyroidism and ophthalmopathy.

The material was peripheral blood mononuclear cells (PBMCs), obtained at new diagnosis, from a patient treated with antithyroid drugs. Every receptor here comes from a woman aged 18-29 years with Graves disease. The CDR3 runs from the conserved cysteine through the conserved F or W. D genes are given only for firm matches. Not every row has a clone size; where given, it reads once, few, many or a size class.

CDR3 length: 12
V gene: TRBV4-2
clone size: many
J gene: TRBJ1-2
D gene: .
CDR3 DNA: TGTGCCAGCAGCCAACCCCACTATGGCTACACCTTC
CDR3 protein: CASSQPHYGYTF

CDR3 length: 13
V gene: TRBV12-3/TRBV12-4
clone size: many
J gene: TRBJ1-1
D gene: .
CDR3 DNA: TGTGCCAGCAGTGTTCTGTTTGACAGGAAAGCTTTCTTT
CDR3 protein: CASSVLFDRKAFF

CDR3 length: 14
V gene: TRBV20-1
clone size: many
J gene: TRBJ2-7
D gene: TRBD2
CDR3 DNA: TGCAGTGCAACTAGCGGGAGGAGCTCCTACGAGCAGTACTTC
CDR3 protein: CSATSGRSSYEQYF

CDR3 length: 16
V gene: TRBV20-1
clone size: many
J gene: TRBJ2-1
D gene: .
CDR3 DNA: TGCAGTGCTCCACTGGACTGGCCAAGCTCCTACAATGAGCAGTTCTTC
CDR3 protein: CSAPLDWPSSYNEQFF

CDR3 length: 14
V gene: TRBV12-3/TRBV12-4
clone size: many
J gene: TRBJ2-1
D gene: .
CDR3 DNA: TGTGCCAGCAGTGTCCGGGACTTCTACAATGAGCAGTTCTTC
CDR3 protein: CASSVRDFYNEQFF

CDR3 length: 15
V gene: TRBV2
clone size: many
J gene: TRBJ2-2
D gene: .
CDR3 DNA: TGTGCCAGCAGTGAAGTCGGTCACTTCACCGGGGAGCTGTTTTTT
CDR3 protein: CASSEVGHFTGELFF

CDR3 length: 13
V gene: TRBV3-1
clone size: many
J gene: TRBJ1-1
D gene: TRBD1
CDR3 DNA: TGTGCCAGCAGCCCCCTCGGACAGGCAAAAGCTTTCTTT
CDR3 protein: CASSPLGQAKAFF

CDR3 length: 13
V gene: TRBV6-9
clone size: many
J gene: TRBJ1-2
D gene: .
CDR3 DNA: TGTGCCAGCAGTTTTGGACCCTTGGAGGGCTACACCTTC
CDR3 protein: CASSFGPLEGYTF

CDR3 length: 13
V gene: TRBV2
clone size: few
J gene: TRBJ2-3
D gene: TRBD1
CDR3 DNA: TGTGCCAGCACTTGGACAGGCGCATATACGCAGTATTTT
CDR3 protein: CASTWTGAYTQYF

CDR3 length: 15
V gene: TRBV12-3/TRBV12-4
clone size: many
J gene: TRBJ2-7
D gene: .
CDR3 DNA: TGTGCCAGCAGTTTCGTGGCAGTAGAAACCTACGAGCAGTACTTC
CDR3 protein: CASSFVAVETYEQYF

CDR3 length: 16
V gene: TRBV10-3
clone size: many
J gene: TRBJ1-2
D gene: .
CDR3 DNA: TGTGCCATCAGAGCATCCAGAGAGGAGAAGGACTATGGCTACACCTTC
CDR3 protein: CAIRASREEKDYGYTF

CDR3 length: 17
V gene: TRBV5-1
clone size: .
J gene: TRBJ2-2
D gene: .
CDR3 DNA: TGCGCCAGCAGCGCTGGGGGCCTAGCGACTAACACCGGGGAGCTGTTTTTT
CDR3 protein: CASSAGGLATNTGELFF

CDR3 length: 12
V gene: TRBV6-1
clone size: many
J gene: TRBJ1-1
D gene: .
CDR3 DNA: TGTGCCAGCGGAAGTCTAGCAGGGGTGGCTTTCTTT
CDR3 protein: CASGSLAGVAFF

CDR3 length: 18
V gene: TRBV4-1
clone size: .
J gene: TRBJ1-1
D gene: TRBD1
CDR3 DNA: TGCGCCAGCAGCCAAGACTTAGGACAGGGGGCCGGGAACACTGAAGCTTTCTTT
CDR3 protein: CASSQDLGQGAGNTEAFF

CDR3 length: 12
V gene: TRBV13
clone size: few
J gene: TRBJ2-2
D gene: .
CDR3 DNA: TGTGCCAGCAGCCTAACTCCCGGGGAGCTGTTTTTT
CDR3 protein: CASSLTPGELFF

CDR3 length: 14
V gene: TRBV12-3/TRBV12-4
clone size: many
J gene: TRBJ1-1
D gene: .
CDR3 DNA: TGTGCCAGCAGTTTAGAGACCTTGGTTCCCGAAGCTTTCTTT
CDR3 protein: CASSLETLVPEAFF